This T cell receptor beta chain was identified in a study of human T cells and chemical hapten exposure. Findings of the study overall: In comparison with controls, expanded TCRs gave rise to a significantly larger number of large CDR3 similarity clusters.

Trimming left V 5 bases short and J 5 bases short, with 17 bases between. The CDR3 extends over 15 amino acids. Germline values: CDR1 SGHTA, CDR2 FQGNSA. On this clonotype: Its antigen is not identified.

Time point here: patch test 1, 2 weeks after DPC sensitization. Sample treatment: therapeutic diphenylcyclopropenone sensitization with weekly scalp DPC. Phlebotomy was performed prior to application of every patch test. MiXCR, applied by TCRdb to the RACE reads, yields one record per CDR3 protein. The data contain 150,000 to 200,000 distinct CDR3 sequences, about 20% of them singletons. The rearrangement links TRBV7-2 to TRBJ2-3; a possible D gene is TRBD2 (6 bases). This receptor was obtained from a woman aged 50 to 60 with alopecia areata. Some clones in this sample may be carry-over from other donors' samples. The sequences come from whole blood, collected in connection with sensitization to the hapten diphenylcyclopropenone (DPC). The CDR3 region has the DNA TGTGCCAGCAGCAAAGAGGGAGGATTTGGAGATACGCAGTATTTT. It yields the protein CASSKEGGFGDTQYF.